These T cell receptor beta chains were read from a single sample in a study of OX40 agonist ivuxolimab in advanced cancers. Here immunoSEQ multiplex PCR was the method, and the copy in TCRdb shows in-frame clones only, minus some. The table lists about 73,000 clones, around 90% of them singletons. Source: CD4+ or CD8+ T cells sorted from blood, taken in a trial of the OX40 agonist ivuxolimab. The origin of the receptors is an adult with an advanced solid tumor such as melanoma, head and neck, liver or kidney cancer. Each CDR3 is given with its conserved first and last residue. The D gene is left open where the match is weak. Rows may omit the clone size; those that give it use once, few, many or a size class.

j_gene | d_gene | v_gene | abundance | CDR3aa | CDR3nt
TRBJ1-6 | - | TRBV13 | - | CASSPRDLNSPLHF | TGTGCCAGCAGCCCACGGGACCTCAATTCACCCCTCCACTTT
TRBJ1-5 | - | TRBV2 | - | CASRDSDDQPQHF | TGTGCCAGCAGAGATTCAGATGATCAGCCCCAGCATTTT
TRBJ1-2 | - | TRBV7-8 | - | CASSLEHGNYGYTF | TGTGCCAGCAGCTTAGAACACGGCAACTATGGCTACACCTTC
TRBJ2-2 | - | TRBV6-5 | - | CASSQGEVAGELFF | TGTGCCAGCAGTCAAGGTGAAGTTGCCGGGGAGCTGTTTTTT
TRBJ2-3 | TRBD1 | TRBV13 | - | CASSRLDRAVADTQYF | TGTGCCAGCAGCCGGCTAGACAGGGCTGTAGCAGATACGCAGTATTTT
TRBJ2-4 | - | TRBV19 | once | CASIYLAKNIQYF | TGTGCCAGTATCTACTTAGCCAAAAACATTCAGTACTTC
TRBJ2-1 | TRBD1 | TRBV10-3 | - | CAISEGTAQYNEQFF | TGTGCCATCAGTGAGGGGACAGCACAATACAATGAGCAGTTCTTC
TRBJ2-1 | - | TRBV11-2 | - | CASSLEGAEQFF | TGTGCCAGCAGCTTAGAGGGGGCTGAGCAGTTCTTC
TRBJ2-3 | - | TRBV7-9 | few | CASSAHGASTDTQYF | TGTGCCAGCAGCGCTCACGGGGCTAGCACAGATACGCAGTATTTT
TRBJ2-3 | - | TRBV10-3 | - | CAISEYDLESTDTQYF | TGTGCCATCAGTGAGTATGACCTAGAAAGCACAGATACGCAGTATTTT
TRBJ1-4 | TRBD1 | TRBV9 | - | CASSPHRDRVDEKLFF | TGTGCCAGCAGCCCTCACCGGGACAGGGTGGATGAAAAACTGTTTTTT
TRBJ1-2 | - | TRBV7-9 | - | CASSPVGVLTGGYTF | TGTGCCAGCAGCCCCGTGGGGGTATTAACGGGTGGCTACACCTTC
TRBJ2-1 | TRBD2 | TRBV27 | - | CASASGTSGVNEQFF | TGTGCCAGCGCCTCCGGGACTAGCGGCGTCAATGAGCAGTTCTTC
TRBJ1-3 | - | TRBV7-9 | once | CASSLGTGFSGNTIYF | TGTGCCAGCAGCTTAGGGACGGGATTCTCTGGAAACACCATATATTTT
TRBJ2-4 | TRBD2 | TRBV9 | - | CASSERDTNIQYF | TGTGCCAGCAGCGAGCGGGATACGAACATTCAGTACTTC
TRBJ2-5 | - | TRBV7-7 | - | CASSLVGGETQYF | TGTGCCAGCAGCTTAGTAGGGGGAGAGACCCAGTACTTC
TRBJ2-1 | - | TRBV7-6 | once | CASSLRGYKDEQFF | TGTGCCAGCAGCTTAAGAGGTTATAAGGATGAGCAGTTCTTC
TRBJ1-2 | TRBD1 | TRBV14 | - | CASSSSGQGSNYGYTF | TGTGCCAGCAGCTCTTCGGGACAGGGATCAAACTATGGCTACACCTTC
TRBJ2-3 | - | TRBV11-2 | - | CASTQAGSTDTQYF | TGTGCCAGCACCCAGGCAGGATCCACAGATACGCAGTATTTT
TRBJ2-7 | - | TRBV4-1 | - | CASSGGISYEQYF | TGCGCCAGCAGCGGGGGGATCTCCTACGAGCAGTACTTC
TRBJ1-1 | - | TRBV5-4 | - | CASSLSRGNTEAFF | TGTGCCAGCAGCTTGAGCAGGGGGAACACTGAAGCTTTCTTT
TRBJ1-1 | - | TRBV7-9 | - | CASSPLGSGTEAFF | TGTGCCAGCAGCCCGTTAGGATCTGGCACTGAAGCTTTCTTT
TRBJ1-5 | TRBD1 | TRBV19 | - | CASSIDRFTDREMSQPQHF | TGTGCCAGTAGTATAGATCGGTTTACGGACAGGGAGATGAGTCAGCCCCAGCATTTT
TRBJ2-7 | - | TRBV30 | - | CASSRGGNRNRDEQYF | TGTGCCTCCTCGCGAGGAGGGAACCGAAATCGTGACGAGCAGTACTTC
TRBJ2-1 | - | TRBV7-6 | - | CASSLGSHNEQFF | TGTGCCAGCAGCTTAGGGTCCCACAATGAGCAGTTCTTC
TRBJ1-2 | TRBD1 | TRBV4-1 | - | CASSSQDRGLQGYTF | TGCGCCAGCAGCTCCCAGGACAGGGGGCTGCAGGGCTACACCTTC